The 4 T cell receptor beta chains in this list originate from one sample, sequenced in a study of blood T cell repertoires in COVID-19. TCRdb's copy holds only in-frame clones and misses some; the assay was immunoSEQ multiplex PCR. The sample lists over 90,000 clones; approximately 86% were seen once. Sequencing was carried out using peripheral blood. The receptors were sampled from a man older than 75 with acute or convalescent COVID-19.

The genes are TRBV7-3 and TRBJ2-1, with 10 bases identical to TRBD2. Trimming removed 6 bases from V and 6 bases from J; junction bases left unmatched: 8. CDR1 SGHTA and CDR2 FQGTGA come from the germline V gene. The CDR3 runs 15 residues. Written as DNA, the CDR3 is TGTGCCAGCAGTTTCTCTGGACTAGCGGTCAATGAGCAGTTCTTC. This codes for CASSFSGLAVNEQFF. Together with reference TRBV7-3 and TRBJ2-1, the CDR3 gives the full variable domain: GAGVSQTPSNKVTEKGKYVELRCDPISGHTALYWYRQSLGQGPEFLIYFQGTGAADDSGLPNDRFFAVRPEGSVSTLKIQRTERGDSAVYLCASSFSGLAVNEQFFGPGTRLTVL.

CDR3: CASSSASYEQYF. The CDR3 region has the DNA TGTGCCAGCTCTAGCGCCTCCTACGAGCAGTACTTC. J is TRBJ2-7 and V is TRBV18; D might be TRBD2 (5 bases). The CDR3 consists of 12 residues. Germline assignment: CDR1 KGHSH and CDR2 LQKENI. Deletions cut 6 bases from V and 0 bases from J, with 6 bases between.

This clone was counted only a few times. The rearrangement uses TRBV19 and TRBJ2-2; weak D call: TRBD2 (6 bases). CDR1 LNHDA and CDR2 SQIVND come from the germline V gene (reference sequence). Trimming took 2 bases from V and 7 from J, leaving 11 bases between them. The CDR3 contains 14 residues. The DNA of the CDR3 is TGTGCCAGTAGTATAAGGCTAGCGATCGGGGAGCTGTTTTTT. The encoded protein is CASSIRLAIGELFF.

This clone was recorded only once. The chain joins TRBV19 to TRBJ2-3; 9 bases match TRBD2. The CDR3 loop spans 16 amino acids. Germline CDR1 and CDR2: LNHDA and SQIVND (reference sequence). V lost 5 bases to trimming and J lost 3 bases; unmatched junction nucleotides: 9. CDR3 in amino acids: CASSRRSGSVTDTQYF. The CDR3 DNA is TGTGCCAGTAGTCGCCGTAGCGGGAGCGTTACAGATACGCAGTATTTT.